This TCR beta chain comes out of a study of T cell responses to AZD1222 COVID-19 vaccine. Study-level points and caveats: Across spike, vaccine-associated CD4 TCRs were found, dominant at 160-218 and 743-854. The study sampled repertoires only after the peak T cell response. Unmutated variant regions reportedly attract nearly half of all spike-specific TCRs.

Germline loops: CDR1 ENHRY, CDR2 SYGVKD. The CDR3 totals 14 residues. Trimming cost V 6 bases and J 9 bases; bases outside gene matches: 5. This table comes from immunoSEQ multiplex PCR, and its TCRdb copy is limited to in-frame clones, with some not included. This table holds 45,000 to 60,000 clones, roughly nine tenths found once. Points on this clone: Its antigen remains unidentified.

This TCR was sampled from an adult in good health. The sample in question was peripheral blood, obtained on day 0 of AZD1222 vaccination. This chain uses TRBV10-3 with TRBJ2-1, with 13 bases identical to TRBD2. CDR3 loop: CAIRGLAGDSEQFF. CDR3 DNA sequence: TGTGCCATCAGAGGACTAGCGGGGGATTCTGAGCAGTTCTTC.